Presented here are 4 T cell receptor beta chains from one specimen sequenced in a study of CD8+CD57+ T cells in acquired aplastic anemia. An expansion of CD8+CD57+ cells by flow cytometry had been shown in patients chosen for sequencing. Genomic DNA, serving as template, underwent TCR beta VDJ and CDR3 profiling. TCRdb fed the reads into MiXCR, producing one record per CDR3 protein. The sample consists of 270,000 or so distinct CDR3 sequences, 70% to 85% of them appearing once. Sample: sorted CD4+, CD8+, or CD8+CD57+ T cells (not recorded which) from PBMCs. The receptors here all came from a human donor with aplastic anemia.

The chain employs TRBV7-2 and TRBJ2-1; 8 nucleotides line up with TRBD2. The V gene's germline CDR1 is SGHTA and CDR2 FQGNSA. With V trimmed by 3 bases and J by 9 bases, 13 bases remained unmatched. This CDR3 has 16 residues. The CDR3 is CASSFQTGGGTLEQFF. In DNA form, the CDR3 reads TGTGCCAGCAGCTTTCAAACAGGCGGGGGGACCCTTGAGCAGTTCTTC.

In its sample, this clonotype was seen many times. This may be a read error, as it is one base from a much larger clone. The CDR3 loop is CSARPRDRGLNSPPHF. The CDR3 bases are TGCAGTGCTAGACCCAGGGACAGGGGGCTTAATTCACCCCCCCACTTT. The rearrangement joins TRBV20-1 to TRBJ1-6; 12 positions match TRBD1. The CDR3 runs to 16 residues. The V gene's germline CDR1 is DFQATT and CDR2 SNEGSKA (reference sequence).

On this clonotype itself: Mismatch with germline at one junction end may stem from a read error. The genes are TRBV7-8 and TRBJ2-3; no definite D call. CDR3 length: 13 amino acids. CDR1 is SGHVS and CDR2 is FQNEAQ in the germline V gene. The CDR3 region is CASGLLGTDTQYF. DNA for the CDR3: TGTGCCAGCGGCTTGTTGGGCACAGATACGCAGTATTTT.

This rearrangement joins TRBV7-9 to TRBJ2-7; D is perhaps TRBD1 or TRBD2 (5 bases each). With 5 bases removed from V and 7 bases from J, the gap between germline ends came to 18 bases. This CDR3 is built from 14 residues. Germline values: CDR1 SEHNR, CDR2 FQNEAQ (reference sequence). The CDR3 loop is CASSQAGAHLEQYF. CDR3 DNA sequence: TGTGCCAGCAGCCAAGCCGGGGCGCACCTTGAGCAGTACTTC. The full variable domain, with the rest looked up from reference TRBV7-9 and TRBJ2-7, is DTGVSQNPRHKITKRGQNVTFRCDPISEHNRLYWYRQTLGQGPEFLTYFQNEAQLEKSRLLSDRFSAERPKGSFSTLEIQRTEQGDSAMYLCASSQAGAHLEQYFGPGTRLTVT.